The present entry profiles one TCR beta chain with its context. Antigen unknown. This same CDR3 is encoded by further DNA sequences in the sample. The record originates from a study of OX40 agonist ivuxolimab in advanced cancers. Using immunoSEQ multiplex PCR, the repertoire was profiled, and TCRdb retains in-frame clones only, with some absent. This sample has tens of thousands of clones, with 91% found just once. The length of the CDR3 is 14 residues. Trimming removed 1 base at V and 6 bases at J, with 10 bases between. Germline lookup yields CDR1 SGHVS and CDR2 FQNEAQ. Whole-study results and caveats: Among T cells, CD8+ cells averaged more expanded clones than CD4+ cells. Certain nonresponders additionally had low normalized T-cell clonal expansion.

The source is an adult with an advanced solid tumor such as melanoma, head and neck, liver or kidney cancer. This specimen consisted of CD4+ or CD8+ T cells sorted from blood, obtained in a trial of the OX40 agonist ivuxolimab. The chain combines TRBV7-8 with TRBJ1-5; possibly TRBD1 for D (5 bases). The CDR3 region is CASSLGGVGQPQHF. The DNA for the CDR3 is TGTGCCAGCAGCTTAGGAGGGGTGGGTCAGCCCCAGCATTTT. Full variable domain (outside the CDR3, taken from reference TRBV7-8 and TRBJ1-5): GAGVSQSPRYKVAKRGQDVALRCDPISGHVSLFWYQQALGQGPEFLTYFQNEAQLDKSGLPSDRFFAERPEGSVSTLKIQRTQQEDSAVYLCASSLGGVGQPQHFGDGTRLSIL.